This T cell receptor (beta chain) was captured in a study of cytomegalovirus exposure and HLA in healthy donors. Remarks on this clone: The antigen remains unidentified.

The CDR3 loop spans 19 amino acids. Trimming shortened V by 2 bases and J by 2 bases, and 25 bases separated the two germline ends. Germline V lookup: CDR1 GTSNPN, CDR2 SVGIG (reference sequence). Researchers ran the PCR with 60 Vbeta and 13 Jbeta primers. The assay was immunoSEQ multiplex PCR, and TCRdb's table has in-frame clones only and misses some. Of 100,000 or so clones detected, approximately 80% appear once; the ten largest clones hold about 6%. General study points: Altogether, 150 to 200 TCR beta chains were recorded as cytomegalovirus-associated.

The TCR originated in a male donor in good health and CMV-seronegative. The chain joins TRBV30 to TRBJ1-3; D gene ambiguous. Sequencing was done on a sample of PBMCs. The CDR3 protein is CAWSPWTRPEGDAGNTIYF. The CDR3 bases are TGTGCCTGGAGTCCTTGGACTCGCCCAGAAGGAGACGCTGGAAACACCATATATTTT.